Listed below are T cell receptor beta chains from one sample, sequenced in a study of T cell repertoires in cytomegalovirus infection. TCRdb independently ran MiXCR on the reads; one entry per CDR3 protein. The sample holds around 94,000 distinct CDR3 sequences, 15% to 20% seen once. The specimen was PBMCs. Receptors originate from a human donor in good health (CMV status not recorded). Some clones in this sample may be carry-over from other donors' samples. Both conserved end residues are part of each CDR3. A D gene is named only where the DNA matches it firmly. Rows may omit the clone size; those that give it use once, few, many or a size class.

V: TRBV4-1
J: TRBJ1-5
size: many
D: -
DNA: TGCGCCAGCAGCCAAAAGGCAGGAGTAGGGAATCAGCCCCAGCATTTT
CDR3: CASSQKAGVGNQPQHF

V: TRBV5-4
J: TRBJ2-1
size: many
D: -
DNA: TGTGCCAGCAGCTCATTCCTGGCTCCCCCGTTCTTC
CDR3: CASSSFLAPPFF

V: TRBV9
J: TRBJ1-3
size: -
D: -
DNA: TGTGCCAGCAGCGTCCAGACGTCTGGAAACACCATATATTTT
CDR3: CASSVQTSGNTIYF

V: TRBV11-1
J: TRBJ2-3
size: -
D: -
DNA: TGTGCCAGCAGCCCGGGAAAGCAGGGGACAGATACGCAGTATTTT
CDR3: CASSPGKQGTDTQYF

V: TRBV7-7
J: TRBJ2-5
size: -
D: TRBD1
DNA: TGTGCTAGCAGCTTAGCCACAGGGGGCCAAGAGACCCAGTACTTC
CDR3: CASSLATGGQETQYF

V: TRBV7-2
J: TRBJ2-5
size: many
D: -
DNA: TGTGCCAGCAGCTTAAGGGGGGCCGGTGAGACCCAGTACTTC
CDR3: CASSLRGAGETQYF

V: TRBV7-2
J: TRBJ2-5
size: many
D: -
DNA: TGTGCCAGCAGCGATACGGGAGAGACCCAGTACTTC
CDR3: CASSDTGETQYF

V: TRBV19
J: TRBJ2-3
size: few
D: -
DNA: TGTGCCACCCGCCCGAGGGCGGGGGCGCCCAGCCCAGATACGCAGTATTTT
CDR3: CATRPRAGAPSPDTQYF

V: TRBV30
J: TRBJ1-2
size: -
D: -
DNA: TGTGCCTGGTCAAAGAGAACGACCAGGGGCAACTATGGCTACACCTTC
CDR3: CAWSKRTTRGNYGYTF

V: TRBV7-2
J: TRBJ2-7
size: many
D: -
DNA: TGTGCCAGCAGCTTTTTCACCGGGGGAGAGCAGTACTTC
CDR3: CASSFFTGGEQYF

V: TRBV6-2/TRBV6-3
J: TRBJ2-7
size: few
D: TRBD2
DNA: TGTGCCAGCAGTTACCCACAGCGGGATACCTACGAGCAGTACTTC
CDR3: CASSYPQRDTYEQYF

V: TRBV7-9
J: TRBJ2-7
size: -
D: TRBD1
DNA: TGTGCCAGCAGCTCGCTAGACAGGGTGTCCTACGAGCAGTACTTC
CDR3: CASSSLDRVSYEQYF

V: TRBV7-7
J: TRBJ1-2
size: few
D: -
DNA: TGTGCTAGCAGTTTTAGGAGGAAGGCTGGCTACACCTTC
CDR3: CASSFRRKAGYTF

V: TRBV11-2
J: TRBJ2-4
size: -
D: TRBD1
DNA: TGTGCCAGCTCCCGGACAGGGCTTGAGAACATTCAGTACTTC
CDR3: CASSRTGLENIQYF

V: TRBV23-1
J: TRBJ1-1
size: few
D: -
DNA: TGCGCCAGCAGTCAATCGAAGGTCCAGCCTGAAGCTTTCTTT
CDR3: CASSQSKVQPEAFF

V: TRBV23-1
J: TRBJ1-1
size: -
D: -
DNA: TGCGCCAGCAGACGTGAAGCTTTCTTT
CDR3: CASRREAFF

V: TRBV7-2
J: TRBJ2-3
size: many
D: -
DNA: TGTGCCAGCAGCTTCAGCGAGATTTATACGCAGTATTTT
CDR3: CASSFSEIYTQYF

V: TRBV18
J: TRBJ1-4
size: -
D: -
DNA: TGTGCCAGCTCACTGTCTTCTAATGAAAAACTGTTTTTT
CDR3: CASSLSSNEKLFF

V: TRBV5-5
J: TRBJ2-3
size: -
D: -
DNA: TGTGCCAGCAGCTTGGTTGCGAGCACAGATACGCAGTATTTT
CDR3: CASSLVASTDTQYF

V: TRBV2
J: TRBJ1-4
size: few
D: -
DNA: TGTGCCAGCAGTGGGGCGGAAGAAAAACTGTTTTTT
CDR3: CASSGAEEKLFF

V: TRBV6-1
J: TRBJ1-2
size: few
D: -
DNA: TGTGCCAGCAGTGAAAAGCGTCCAGGCGCTAACTATGGCTACACCTTC
CDR3: CASSEKRPGANYGYTF

V: TRBV12-3/TRBV12-4
J: TRBJ2-3
size: -
D: TRBD1
DNA: TGTGCCAGCACCTCAGGTCAGGGGGCTCCGGCGAGAGATACGCAGTATTTT
CDR3: CASTSGQGAPARDTQYF

V: TRBV4-3
J: TRBJ2-1
size: -
D: -
DNA: TGCGCCAGCAGCCAAGCGAGGGCTGAAATTTACAATGAGCAGTTCTTC
CDR3: CASSQARAEIYNEQFF

V: TRBV6-5
J: TRBJ2-7
size: few
D: -
DNA: TGTGCCAGCAGCCAGTCCCCCTACGAGCAGTACTTC
CDR3: CASSQSPYEQYF

V: TRBV9
J: TRBJ1-2
size: few
D: -
DNA: TGTGCCAGCAGCGTACGGACGGGGGACGCGGGCTACACCTTC
CDR3: CASSVRTGDAGYTF

V: TRBV2
J: TRBJ1-2
size: many
D: -
DNA: TGTGCCAGCAGCGAGGACCGTTCTAACTATGGCTACACCTTC
CDR3: CASSEDRSNYGYTF

V: TRBV20-1
J: TRBJ2-1
size: -
D: -
DNA: TGCAGTGCTAGCAAGAGCGGCCGCCGCAACAATGAGCAGTTCTTC
CDR3: CSASKSGRRNNEQFF

V: TRBV7-9
J: TRBJ1-1
size: -
D: -
DNA: TGTGCCAGCAGCTTAGGGTGGGGGGGACGCACTGAAGCTTTCTTT
CDR3: CASSLGWGGRTEAFF

V: TRBV19
J: TRBJ1-1
size: few
D: TRBD1
DNA: TGTGCCAGTACCTCAGGGGACAGGGGGCGCAGGAGCACTGAAGCTTTCTTT
CDR3: CASTSGDRGRRSTEAFF

V: TRBV14
J: TRBJ1-1
size: few
D: -
DNA: TGTGCCAGCCAACAGGGTCTGAACACTGAAGCTTTCTTT
CDR3: CASQQGLNTEAFF

V: TRBV7-8
J: TRBJ1-1
size: many
D: TRBD1
DNA: TGTGCCAGCAGCTTAGTATGGGACAGCACTGAAGCTTTCTTT
CDR3: CASSLVWDSTEAFF

V: TRBV7-7
J: TRBJ2-3
size: few
D: -
DNA: TGTGCTAGCAGCTTTTCTCGAGGAGATACGCAGTATTTT
CDR3: CASSFSRGDTQYF

V: TRBV4-1
J: TRBJ2-2
size: -
D: -
DNA: TGCGCCAGCAGCCGAGGCGATCCAGCCGGGGAGCTGTTTTTT
CDR3: CASSRGDPAGELFF

V: TRBV7-2
J: TRBJ1-2
size: medium-sized
D: TRBD1
DNA: TGTGCCAGCAGCTTAAGCAGGGGGTTGAACTATGGCTACACCTTC
CDR3: CASSLSRGLNYGYTF

V: TRBV28
J: TRBJ2-4
size: many
D: -
DNA: TGTGCCAGCGGATCCCTTGAGGGGGGAACCAAAAACATTCAGTACTTC
CDR3: CASGSLEGGTKNIQYF

V: TRBV19
J: TRBJ1-5
size: -
D: TRBD1
DNA: TGTGCCAGTAGTCCCTCCGGACAGGGGAAGCGGCCCCAGCATTTT
CDR3: CASSPSGQGKRPQHF

V: TRBV12-5
J: TRBJ1-5
size: many
D: TRBD1
DNA: TGTGCTAGTGCTCCGGGACAGGGGTCCAATCAGCCCCAGCATTTT
CDR3: CASAPGQGSNQPQHF

V: TRBV15
J: TRBJ1-5
size: -
D: -
DNA: TGTGCCACCAGCAGGCGGGGGGGCCGATCTAGCAATCAGCCCCAGCATTTT
CDR3: CATSRRGGRSSNQPQHF